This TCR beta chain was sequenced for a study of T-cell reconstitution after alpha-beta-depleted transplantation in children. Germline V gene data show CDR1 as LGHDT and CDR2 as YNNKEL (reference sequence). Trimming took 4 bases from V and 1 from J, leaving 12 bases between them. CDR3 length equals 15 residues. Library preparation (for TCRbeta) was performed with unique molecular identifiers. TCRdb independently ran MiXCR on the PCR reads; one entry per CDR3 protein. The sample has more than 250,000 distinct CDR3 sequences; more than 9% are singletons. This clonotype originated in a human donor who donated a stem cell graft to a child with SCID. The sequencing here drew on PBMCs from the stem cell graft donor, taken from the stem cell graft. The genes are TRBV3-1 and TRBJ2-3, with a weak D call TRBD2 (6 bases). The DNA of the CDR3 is TGTGCCAGCAGCCGGGGGGATTCACGCACAGATACGCAGTATTTT. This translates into CASSRGDSRTDTQYF.